Following are 19 T cell receptor beta chains from one sample sequenced in a study of blood T cell repertoires in COVID-19. Assay: immunoSEQ multiplex PCR; the TCRdb copy retains only in-frame clones and omits some. The table lists around 170,000 clones, about four fifths of them singletons, with around 13% in the top ten. Sequenced input: peripheral blood. The receptors stem from a woman of 80 years or more with acute or convalescent COVID-19.

This chain uses TRBV10-2 with TRBJ1-1; the match to TRBD1 covers 7 bases. The CDR3 totals 13 residues. Germline CDR1 WSHSY, CDR2 SAAADI. The trim removed 5 bases at V and 9 bases at J, leaving 9 bases unmatched. CDR3 nucleotides: TGCGCCAGCAGTATGTGGGACAGAAACCAAGCTTTCTTT. It is translated as CASSMWDRNQAFF.

The J gene is TRBJ1-5, the V gene TRBV2; weak D call: TRBD1 (6 bases). V gave up 3 bases and J gave up 8 bases, with 14 bases separating them. The CDR3 is made up of 14 amino acids. CDR1 is SNHLY, CDR2 FYNNEI, per germline. The DNA of the CDR3 is TGTGCCAGCAGTGAGGCAGGAGCAGGGGAGCCCCAGCATTTT. This gives the protein CASSEAGAGEPQHF.

This chain uses TRBV7-2 with TRBJ2-1; 10 nucleotides line up with TRBD2. V shed 1 base and J 5 bases; nucleotides not matched to a gene: 5. This CDR3 contains 16 residues. CDR1 and CDR2 from the germline V gene are SGHTA and FQGNSA. This CDR3 is CASSLGPSGGNNEQFF. CDR3 nucleotide sequence: TGTGCCAGCAGCTTAGGGCCTAGCGGGGGCAACAATGAGCAGTTCTTC.

This sequence joins TRBV30 and TRBJ1-1, with 10 bases matching TRBD1. The CDR3 is 15 residues long. The germline V gene has CDR1 GTSNPN and CDR2 SVGIG (reference sequence). The junction had 4 bases not matched to a gene; V was cut back by 3 bases and J by 0 bases. The CDR3 loop is CAWRSGQGVNTEAFF. For the CDR3, the DNA is TGTGCCTGGAGGTCCGGACAGGGGGTGAACACTGAAGCTTTCTTT. Looking up the rest from reference TRBV30 and TRBJ1-1 gives the full variable domain: SQTIHQWPATLVQPVGSPLSLECTVEGTSNPNLYWYRQAAGRGLQLLFYSVGIGQISSEVPQNLSASRPQDRQFILSSKKLLLSDSGFYLCAWRSGQGVNTEAFFGQGTRLTVV.

The V gene is TRBV19, the J gene TRBJ1-4; the match to TRBD1 covers 7 bases. After removal of 5 bases from V and 9 bases from J, the junction contained 9 bases not matched to a gene. The CDR3 consists of 14 residues. Germline V lookup: CDR1 LNHDA, CDR2 SQIVND (reference sequence). Written as DNA, the CDR3 is TGTGCCAGTAGTTTGGGCAGGGGGGATAAAAAACTGTTTTTT. Translation gives CASSLGRGDKKLFF.

This sequence joins TRBV18 and TRBJ2-1; the match to TRBD1 covers 10 bases. This CDR3 region has 15 residues. V trimming: 4 bases; J trimming: 6 bases; junction bases outside the gene matches: 6. Looked up from germline, CDR1 is KGHSH and CDR2 is LQKENI. The CDR3 DNA sequence: TGTGCCAGCTCACTCCGGGACAGGGGTGTCAATGAGCAGTTCTTC. Protein: CASSLRDRGVNEQFF.

The chain carries TRBV4-1 and TRBJ2-3, with a weak D call TRBD1 (6 bases). V was pared by 4 bases and J by 0 bases, with 11 bases between. CDR3 length equals 15 residues. CDR1 MGHRA and CDR2 YSYEKL come from the germline V gene. This chain's CDR3 is CASSRWTASTDTQYF. For the CDR3, the DNA is TGCGCCAGCAGCCGTTGGACAGCTAGCACAGATACGCAGTATTTT.

V gene TRBV18 combines with J gene TRBJ1-1, with D perhaps matching TRBD1 (6 bases). Between the trimmed V and J ends, which lost 1 base and 6 bases, there was a span of 15 bases. Per the germline V gene, CDR1 is KGHSH and CDR2 is LQKENI. This CDR3 region has 15 residues. CDR3 DNA sequence: TGTGCCAGCTCACCACGGGGGCGGGCGGAAGCTGAAGCTTTCTTT. Translated, it gives CASSPRGRAEAEAFF.

As regards this clone: The junction and the germline gene differ at one end; a read error may be behind it. The chain has TRBV6-1 and TRBJ1-5; tentatively, D is TRBD1 (6 bases). Germline V gene sequence: CDR1 MNHNS, CDR2 SASEGT. The CDR3 sequence is 14 residues long. The CDR3 coding sequence is TGTGCCAGCTGTGAAGGGCGGGGGCGGCAGCCCCAGCATTTT. This sequence encodes CASCEGRGRQPQHF.

This chain uses TRBV28 with TRBJ1-2; 9 bases align to TRBD1. Germline V gene sequence: CDR1 MDHEN, CDR2 SYDVKM. CDR3 size: 17 residues. The junction had 19 bases not matched to a gene; V was cut back by 6 bases and J by 8 bases. This CDR3 is CASSPTGGQGKIKGYTF. The CDR3, as DNA: TGTGCCAGCAGCCCTACAGGGGGCCAGGGCAAAATTAAAGGCTACACCTTC.

This chain links TRBV11-2 with TRBJ2-7, with D perhaps matching TRBD2 (6 bases). CDR1 and CDR2 (germline): SGHAT, FQNNGV. The CDR3 is made up of 13 amino acids. Trimming took 3 bases from V and 5 from J, leaving 11 bases between them. The CDR3 protein is CASSFSEGHEQYF. CDR3 sequence (DNA): TGTGCCAGCAGCTTTTCGGAGGGACACGAGCAGTACTTC. Combining the CDR3 with reference TRBV11-2 and TRBJ2-7 gives the whole variable domain EAGVAQSPRYKIIEKRQSVAFWCNPISGHATLYWYQQILGQGPKLLIQFQNNGVVDDSQLPKDRFSAERLKGVDSTLKIQPAKLEDSAVYLCASSFSEGHEQYFGPGTRLTVT.

The chain uses TRBV30 and TRBJ1-4; D gene unclear. Trimming took 1 base from V and 8 from J, leaving 8 bases between them. The CDR3 loop spans 12 amino acids. Germline V gene lookup returns CDR1 GTSNPN and CDR2 SVGIG (reference sequence). CDR3: CAWSAPFEKLFF. Here the CDR3 DNA reads TGTGCCTGGAGTGCTCCCTTCGAAAAACTGTTTTTT.

The chain is built from TRBV10-2 and TRBJ1-1, with 8 bases identical to TRBD1. The germline CDR1 and CDR2 sequences are WSHSY and SAAADI. J was trimmed by 1 base and V by 7 bases; bases with no gene match: 5. CDR3 size: 14 residues. CDR3 sequence reads: CASTNGQGNTEAFF. For the CDR3, the DNA is TGCGCCAGCACTAATGGACAGGGGAACACTGAAGCTTTCTTT.

The V call is TRBV18, the J call TRBJ1-6; perhaps TRBD1 as D (5 bases). Between the trimmed V and J ends, which lost 6 bases and 7 bases, there was a span of 22 bases. Germline V gives CDR1 KGHSH, CDR2 LQKENI. This CDR3 contains 17 residues. The CDR3 DNA reads as TGTGCCAGCTCGCAACTAGCGGGTGGACAACTGAATTCACCCCTCCACTTT. Translated: CASSQLAGGQLNSPLHF.

V usage is TRBV19 and J usage is TRBJ2-1; 11 bases map to TRBD2. Germline V gene data show CDR1 as LNHDA and CDR2 as SQIVND (reference sequence). J lost 5 bases, V lost 4 bases, and 4 bases had no gene match. The CDR3 covers 15 residues. This CDR3 reads CASSTLAGGNNEQFF. DNA for the CDR3: TGTGCCAGTAGTACGCTAGCGGGGGGCAACAATGAGCAGTTCTTC.

V usage is TRBV7-2 and J usage is TRBJ1-5, with a possible D match to TRBD1 (6 bases). Trimming removed 1 base at V and 4 bases at J, with 11 bases between. Per germline, CDR1 SGHTA and CDR2 FQGNSA. The CDR3 is made up of 15 amino acids. CDR3 in amino acids: CASSLGGGGNQPQHF. The CDR3 DNA sequence: TGTGCCAGCAGCTTAGGCGGGGGCGGAAATCAGCCCCAGCATTTT.

J is TRBJ2-3 and V is TRBV4-1; 8 bases are shared with TRBD2. V shed 1 base and J 6 bases; nucleotides not matched to a gene: 6. The CDR3 runs to 15 residues. The germline gives CDR1 MGHRA, CDR2 YSYEKL. CDR3 sequence (DNA): TGCGCCAGCAGCCAAGGAATACTAGCGGCCGATACGCAGTATTTT. Translation: CASSQGILAADTQYF.

The chain recombines TRBV5-1 with TRBJ1-6; D gene uncertain. The CDR3 length is 13 residues. V lost 2 bases and J 8 bases, leaving 8 bases between the germline ends. The germline V gene has CDR1 SGHRS and CDR2 YFSETQ. CDR3 region: CASSFEGDSPLHF. For the CDR3, the DNA is TGCGCCAGCAGCTTCGAGGGCGATTCACCCCTCCACTTT.

The chain is built from TRBV3-1 (or the pseudogene TRBV3-2) and TRBJ2-3, with 8 bases matching TRBD1. The length of the CDR3 is 14 residues. Germline V lookup: CDR1 LGHDT, CDR2 YNNKEL (reference sequence). The V segment lost 2 bases and the J segment 4 bases; nucleotides outside the gene matches: 2. CDR3 loop: CASSQLQGADTQYF. For the CDR3, the DNA is TGTGCCAGCAGCCAACTACAGGGGGCAGATACGCAGTATTTT.